The present T cell receptor beta chain was sequenced within a study of shared clonotypes between healthy human individuals. Study findings and constraints: Across subsets, estimated richness was generally greater for naive than for memory populations.

This clone was observed many times. Its specificity is not known. Germline CDR1 SGHRS, CDR2 YFSETQ. The CDR3 covers 13 residues. V shed 0 bases and J shed 6 bases, with 10 bases lying between them. HIV-negative, healthy adults without recent acute infections or vaccinations were the donors. Each cell subset's genomic DNA was divided evenly among several immunoSEQ plates. Clones were sequenced by immunoSEQ multiplex PCR, and TCRdb holds only the in-frame ones, with some missing. The sample has fewer than 400,000 clones; roughly 70% are singletons. Sequenced material: memory CD4+ T cells sorted from blood. Subset defined: CD45RA-negative fraction. The chain carries TRBV5-1 and TRBJ2-7; D gene unclear. The clonotype comes from a man aged 25 to 40 in good health. CDR3 sequence reads: CASSLAAPSEQYF. The CDR3, as DNA: TGCGCCAGCAGCTTGGCCGCCCCAAGCGAGCAGTACTTC.